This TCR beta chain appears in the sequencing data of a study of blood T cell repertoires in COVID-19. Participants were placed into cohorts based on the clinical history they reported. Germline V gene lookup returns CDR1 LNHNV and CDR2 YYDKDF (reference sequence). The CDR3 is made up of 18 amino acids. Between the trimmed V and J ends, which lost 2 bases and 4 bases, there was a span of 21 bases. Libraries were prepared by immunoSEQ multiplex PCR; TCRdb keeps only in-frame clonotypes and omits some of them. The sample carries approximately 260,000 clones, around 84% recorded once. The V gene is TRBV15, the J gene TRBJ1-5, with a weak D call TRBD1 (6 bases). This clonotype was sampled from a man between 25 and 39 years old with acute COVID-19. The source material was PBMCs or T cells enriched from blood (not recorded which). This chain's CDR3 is CATSRPPTGSVPNQPQHF. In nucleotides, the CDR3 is TGTGCCACCAGCAGACCACCCACAGGGAGTGTCCCAAATCAGCCCCAGCATTTT.